This T cell receptor (beta chain) was captured by sequencing in a study of T cells in localized non-small cell lung cancer. Overall study results and limits: Investigators sequenced only a single tumor region, leaving heterogeneity possible. The appearance of a median approximately 55 of the top 100 tumor clones was seen in adjacent lung.

Worth noting for this clone: What it recognizes is unknown.

Profiled with immunoSEQ multiplex PCR; TCRdb holds only in-frame clones, not every one. The profile shows roughly 24,000 clones, about nine tenths of them singletons. Source: peripheral blood, taken before any cancer treatment. This TCR was sampled from a woman aged 40-70 years with stage I lung adenocarcinoma.

CDR3 nucleotide sequence: TGTGCCAGCTCACCACGGGGACTAACCGGGGAGCTGTTTTTT. Residues: CASSPRGLTGELFF. The rearrangement uses TRBV18 and TRBJ2-2; 7 nucleotides align to TRBD2. The CDR3 loop spans 14 amino acids. Germline CDR1 reads KGHSH; CDR2 reads LQKENI. J gave up 5 bases and V 1 base, and 1 base lay outside the gene matches.